The subject of this entry is one TCR beta chain. There is no known antigen for this receptor. The input lacks base qualities; no much larger clone sits a single base away. TCRB CDR3 regions were amplified with the immunoSEQ multiplex PCR using forward primers for 54 TRBV segments and reverse primers for 13 TRBJ segments. Deep resolution, with a target of a few hundred thousand T cell genomes, was applied to the sequencing of pre-culture CD4+ samples. Amplicons were sequenced on an Illumina HiSeq System, producing 87 bp reads covering the CDR3. The authors' pipeline ran thus. Reads were corrected for PCR and sequencing errors, and CDR3 regions were defined by alignment to IMGT reference sequences. Synthetic template pools were used to estimate template counts and unique rearrangement counts. Clonality was computed as 1 minus Pielou's evenness. Richness was estimated with the Daley-Smith estimator. Morisita's index was used to measure repertoire overlap. A clone counted as low-abundance if it appeared in cultured samples but went undetected in the pre-culture repertoire of the same donor. TCRdb obtained this table from immuneACCESS and retained in-frame rearrangements with V and J assigned. These tables miss some clones; where compared with another copy, unresolved V genes account for less than half of the shortfall, and the remainder is unexplained. The D gene and trimming were derived from the DNA, and the V and J assignments and clone size from that table. This sample has roughly 73,000 clones in its table, and 80% of those were observed once. The ten top clones hold around 1.5% of the sample.

Untouched CD4+ T cells were isolated from Ficoll-separated PBMC by magnetic bead negative selection, reaching an average purity of roughly 98%. Untouched CD4+ T cells were isolated with magnetic beads from Ficoll-separated PBMC, and a purity of about 98% was reached with negligible CD8+ contamination. Peripheral blood mononuclear cells were supplied by the buffy coats of a few healthy blood donors, who served as the study donors. Each of the three donors was CMV seronegative. The DNeasy Blood & Tissue Kit was used for extraction of genomic DNA. Genomic DNA from sorted CD137+CD4+ cells and from pre-culture CD4+ baseline samples of each subject was subjected to TCRB sequencing. The data stem from a study of T cell repertoires and HLA-DP antigens (dated by TCRdb to about 2018). Background for the entire study: The study used an in vitro model of CD4+ T cell alloreactivity against allogeneic HLA-DP presented by transduced HeLa cells. The two alloantigens modelled structurally similar versus dissimilar alloantigens, differing from self at one and approximately 11 peptide-binding groove amino acids, respectively. The three donors were two male and one female, with ages ranging from the 18-to-29 to the 60-to-69 age band. An average DNA input of roughly 200 ng was used for sorted CD137+CD4+ samples, compared with about 1,100 ng for pre-culture CD4+ samples. The study at large found these results: The naive and memory CD4+ repertoires were not analysed as separate populations. Limitations were identified as the inclusion of only a few donors, the use of a non-physiological HeLa antigen-presenting system, and the use of total CD4+ responder cells. Clones undetected before culture had an average cumulative frequency of about 36% against one allele and under 60% against the other. Sorted CD137+ cells showed similar clonality against both alloantigens, at approximately 0.4, which was much higher than the roughly 0.041 seen in pre-culture samples.

This TCR was sampled from a man in his sixties in good health and CMV-seronegative. Material for sequencing was CD4+ T cells from PBMCs.

The bases are TGCGCCAGCAGCCAAGATCTTGGACCATCCGGGGATACGCAGTATTTT. Its protein reads: CASSQDLGPSGDTQYF. Recombination linked TRBV4-3 to TRBJ2-3, with no confidently assigned D gene. V is cut by 0 bases and J by 6 bases, and the space between the germline ends is 16 bases. Looking up the germline V gene yields CDR1 LGHNA and CDR2 YSLEER. From the cysteine up to the phenylalanine, the CDR3 has a length of 16 residues. Kept here is only the CDR3 DNA, which spans 48 bases and is read in frame from base 1.